These 11 T cell receptor beta chains came from one sample sequenced in a study of T cell changes during pregnancy in multiple sclerosis. Here immunoSEQ multiplex PCR was the method, and the copy in TCRdb shows in-frame clones only, minus some. The sample records 100,000 or so clones, 90% to 95% being singletons. The sample was peripheral blood, taken in the third trimester of pregnancy. These receptors originate from a female donor with multiple sclerosis, enrolled in a pregnancy study.

The V and J genes are TRBV19 and TRBJ1-1; possible D gene TRBD1, 5 bases. Trimming left V 3 bases short and J 1 base short, with 12 bases between. Germline lookup yields CDR1 LNHDA and CDR2 SQIVND (reference sequence). This CDR3 is built from 15 residues. The CDR3, as DNA: TGTGCCAGTAGTATCCGGGACTTGGCGAACACTGAAGCTTTCTTT. This translates into CASSIRDLANTEAFF.

The rearrangement links TRBV19 to TRBJ2-7; 8 bases align to TRBD2. This CDR3 is 13 amino acids long. V trimming: 1 base; J trimming: 6 bases; junction bases outside the gene matches: 2. CDR1 LNHDA and CDR2 SQIVND come from the germline V gene (reference sequence). The CDR3 is CASSIASGSEQYF. Written as DNA, the CDR3 is TGTGCCAGTAGTATAGCGAGCGGGAGCGAGCAGTACTTC.

This chain links TRBV13 with TRBJ2-2; D may be TRBD1 (6 bases). Looked up from germline, CDR1 is PRHDT and CDR2 is FYEKMQ (reference sequence). The CDR3 spans 14 residues. Trimming shortened V by 7 bases and J by 0 bases, and 9 bases separated the two germline ends. This chain's CDR3 is CASKGGPNTGELFF. CDR3 nucleotide sequence: TGTGCCAGCAAAGGGGGACCGAACACCGGGGAGCTGTTTTTT.

V usage is TRBV30 and J usage is TRBJ2-3; 8 bases match TRBD1. V lost 2 bases, J lost 0 bases, and 4 bases stayed unmatched. The CDR3 length is 15 residues. From germline, CDR1 is GTSNPN and CDR2 SVGIG (reference sequence). The CDR3 DNA reads as TGTGCCTGGAGTCATGGGGACAGGAGCACAGATACGCAGTATTTT. This codes for CAWSHGDRSTDTQYF.

The chain uses TRBV7-2 and TRBJ2-5; the match to TRBD2 covers 7 bases. V lost 3 bases to trimming and J lost 4 bases; unmatched junction nucleotides: 8. Germline lookup yields CDR1 SGHTA and CDR2 FQGNSA. The CDR3 totals 15 residues. The CDR3 DNA sequence: TGTGCCAGCAGCTTTCCTTTCCGGGGGGTAGAGACCCAGTACTTC. Amino acid sequence: CASSFPFRGVETQYF.

The chain has TRBV28 and TRBJ1-3; 9 nucleotides align to TRBD1. Germline assignment: CDR1 MDHEN and CDR2 SYDVKM. The V gene end was trimmed by 8 bases and the J gene end by 2 bases; junction bases not matched to a gene: 25. This CDR3 has 21 amino acids. In DNA form, the CDR3 reads TGTGCCAGCTCCAAACGGGACAGGGTCAATGTTAGGTCTCGAGCTGGAAACACCATATATTTT. Its translation is CASSKRDRVNVRSRAGNTIYF.

The chain recombines TRBV6-5 with TRBJ2-7; TRBD1 is a possible D gene (6 bases). The CDR3 extends over 15 amino acids. Germline V gene sequence: CDR1 MNHEY, CDR2 SVGAGI. Deletions cut 6 bases from V and 4 bases from J, with 19 bases between. Here the CDR3 DNA reads TGTGCCAGCAGATTGAATAGGGACAACCATTACGAGCAGTACTTC. This encodes CASRLNRDNHYEQYF.

The chain links TRBV7-6 to TRBJ1-2, with no clear D. V lost 5 bases, J lost 6 bases, and 19 bases lay in between. Germline lookup yields CDR1 SGHVS and CDR2 FNYEAQ. CDR3 length: 15 amino acids. For the CDR3, the DNA is TGTGCCAGCAGCCCGTCCGTGAACCCACGGGATGGCTACACCTTC. Amino acids: CASSPSVNPRDGYTF.

A single count supports this clone. This sequence joins TRBV14 and TRBJ2-7; 8 bases line up with TRBD1. Per the germline V gene, CDR1 is SGHDN and CDR2 is FVKESK. Germline trimming cut 0 bases from V and 4 bases from J; bases unmatched to any gene: 14. This CDR3 contains 18 residues. The chain's CDR3 is CASSQDFGRTGGTYEQYF. For the CDR3, the DNA is TGTGCCAGCAGCCAAGATTTCGGTCGTACAGGGGGGACGTACGAGCAGTACTTC.

This chain connects TRBV5-1 to TRBJ2-3; the match to TRBD2 covers 9 bases. Germline V gene lookup returns CDR1 SGHRS and CDR2 YFSETQ. The CDR3 covers 16 residues. With 4 bases clipped from V and 5 bases from J, the junction kept 11 bases outside the gene matches. CDR3 amino acids: CASSADWAGGIDTQYF. In DNA, the CDR3 is TGCGCCAGCAGCGCCGACTGGGCGGGAGGGATAGATACGCAGTATTTT.

This clone was seen a single time. The genes are TRBV2 and TRBJ2-3; 7 bases agree with TRBD1. After removal of 5 bases from V and 10 bases from J, the junction contained 3 bases not matched to a gene. The CDR3 sequence is 11 residues long. The V gene's germline CDR1 is SNHLY and CDR2 FYNNEI. CDR3 sequence reads: CASSRDSAQYF. CDR3 DNA sequence: TGTGCCAGCAGTCGGGACAGCGCGCAGTATTTT.